The sequence of this T cell receptor (beta chain) was determined in a study of blood T cell repertoires in COVID-19. Study overall: Sites across the United States, Italy and Spain contributed samples from acute and convalescent COVID-19. PBMCs, B-cell-depleted T cells, or T cells were the source of the cDNA or gDNA that made up the material.

The CDR3 spans 14 residues. V lost 2 bases, J lost 5 bases, and 11 bases lay in between. CDR1 is SGDLS and CDR2 is YYNGEE in the germline V gene. As processed by the authors: Amplification with reference gene primers provided the estimates of nucleated cell counts. Generated by immunoSEQ multiplex PCR, the TCRdb table keeps only in-frame clones and is missing some. The V and J calls and the clone size are those of that table, but D and trimming were determined from the DNA. The table lists more than 150,000 clones, about 85% of them singletons, with 9.8% in the top ten. Sequenced: peripheral blood. The TCR originated in a woman older than 75 with acute or convalescent COVID-19. V is TRBV9 and J is TRBJ2-1; maybe TRBD1 (6 bases). The CDR3 loop is CASSVGQLDNEQFF. The CDR3 DNA sequence: TGTGCCAGCAGCGTCGGACAGCTCGACAATGAGCAGTTCTTC.